There are a few counts of the clone carrying this TCR beta chain. Its antigen is currently unknown. Amplification by 5'RACE using constant-segment primers produced TCR alpha and TCR beta cDNA libraries that carried sample barcodes and UMIs. TCRdb processed the 5' RACE reads anew with MiXCR; each CDR3 protein has one entry. The sample holds 400,000 to 500,000 distinct CDR3 sequences, 20% seen once. These data originate in a study of T-cell memory formation after mild COVID-19. Study-wide results and caveats: Shrinking CD4+ clones resided mostly in CM and EM, and CD8+ ones in EMRA.

The sample consisted of PBMCs or a T cell subset sorted from them (not recorded which). The receptor was isolated from an adult woman who had mild COVID-19 (a few samples of this study predate the infection). Cell type and time point are not known.

The CDR3 reads CSARRQGAGVAKNIQYF. DNA for the CDR3: TGCAGTGCTAGAAGACAGGGGGCAGGAGTAGCCAAAAACATTCAGTACTTC. This chain links TRBV20-1 with TRBJ2-4; 10 bases agree with TRBD1. The CDR3 is made up of 17 amino acids. V lost 2 bases to trimming and J lost 0 bases; unmatched junction nucleotides: 7. Germline loops: CDR1 DFQATT, CDR2 SNEGSKA (reference sequence).